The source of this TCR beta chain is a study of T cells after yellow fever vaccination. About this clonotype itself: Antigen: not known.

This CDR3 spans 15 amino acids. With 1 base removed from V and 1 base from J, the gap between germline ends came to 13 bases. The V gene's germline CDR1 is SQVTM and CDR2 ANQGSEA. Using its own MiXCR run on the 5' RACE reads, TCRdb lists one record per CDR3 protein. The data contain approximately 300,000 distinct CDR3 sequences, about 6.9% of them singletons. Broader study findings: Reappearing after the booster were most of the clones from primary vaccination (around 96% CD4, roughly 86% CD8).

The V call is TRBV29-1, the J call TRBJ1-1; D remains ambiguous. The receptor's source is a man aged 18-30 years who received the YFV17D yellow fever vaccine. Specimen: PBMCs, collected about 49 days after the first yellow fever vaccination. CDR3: CSVEVPFPPNTEAFF. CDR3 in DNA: TGCAGCGTTGAAGTTCCCTTTCCCCCGAACACTGAAGCTTTCTTT.